Listed here are 23 T cell receptor beta chains from one sample, sequenced in a study of naive and memory T cell subsets. An equimolar mix of two oligonucleotides served as the beta constant-region primer for TRBC1 and TRBC2. MiXCR was run by TCRdb on the UMI-ligation and nested PCR reads, yielding one entry per CDR3 protein. The sample holds roughly 140,000 distinct CDR3 sequences, over 15% seen once. The source material was naive CD4+ T cells from blood. These receptors were obtained from a human donor in good health.

This rearrangement joins TRBV15 to TRBJ2-7; 11 bases match TRBD1. CDR1 is LNHNV, CDR2 YYDKDF, per germline (reference sequence). The V gene end was trimmed by 1 base and the J gene end by 4 bases; junction bases not matched to a gene: 3. This CDR3 spans 15 amino acids. The CDR3 reads CATSRAGQGVYEQYF. The CDR3 coding sequence is TGTGCCACCAGCAGAGCGGGACAGGGGGTATACGAGCAGTACTTC.

The V and J genes are TRBV30 and TRBJ2-1; no firm D call. V was trimmed by 3 bases and J by 10 bases, leaving 13 bases between them. The CDR3 totals 12 residues. Germline V gene sequence: CDR1 GTSNPN, CDR2 SVGIG (reference sequence). The CDR3 loop reads CAWSPGRGEQFF. In nucleotides, the CDR3 is TGTGCCTGGAGCCCGGGCCGCGGCGAGCAGTTCTTC.

The V and J genes are TRBV29-1 and TRBJ2-7; 8 bases agree with TRBD1. The CDR3 contains 12 residues. V shed 7 bases, J shed 3 bases, and the junction held 5 bases outside the gene matches. Germline CDR1 and CDR2: SQVTM and ANQGSEA. CDR3 in DNA: TGCAGCGGTTACGACAGGGGCTACGAGCAGTACTTC. It translates to CSGYDRGYEQYF.

V is TRBV5-8 and J is TRBJ2-1; 8 nucleotides agree with TRBD2. The CDR3 contains 15 residues. V lost 1 base to trimming and J lost 4 bases; unmatched junction nucleotides: 4. Germline V gives CDR1 SGHTS, CDR2 YDEGEE. CDR3 protein: CASSLLLAEYNEQFF. The CDR3 nucleotides are TGTGCCAGCAGCTTGTTACTAGCGGAATACAATGAGCAGTTCTTC.

This clonotype was picked up a small number of times. This sequence joins TRBV12-3 or TRBV12-4 and TRBJ1-5; D is unresolved. V lost 7 bases and J lost 10, with 17 bases in between. This CDR3 comprises 13 residues. The CDR3 spells CASTWQYRGPQHF. In DNA form, the CDR3 reads TGTGCCAGCACGTGGCAGTACCGAGGTCCCCAGCATTTT.

This clonotype has more than one count but fewer than ten. The chain recombines TRBV18 with TRBJ2-5; no definite D call. The CDR3 contains 13 residues. The V end was cut by 3 bases, the J end by 5 bases, with 10 bases between. Looked up from germline, CDR1 is KGHSH and CDR2 is LQKENI. CDR3 in amino acids: CASSPTDGETQYF. For the CDR3, the DNA is TGTGCCAGCTCACCGACCGACGGGGAGACCCAGTACTTC.

This clonotype came up a few times. This chain joins TRBV7-2 and TRBJ2-3, with TRBD2 as a possible D gene (5 bases). Germline V CDR1 and CDR2: SGHTA, FQGNSA. This CDR3 contains 15 residues. V was cut by 1 base and J by 4 bases, with 12 bases left in between. DNA for the CDR3: TGTGCCAGCAGCTTAGACGGGAAAGGCTCAGATACGCAGTATTTT. It translates to CASSLDGKGSDTQYF.

This clonotype appeared a few times. CDR3 protein: CASSTGGRGIGETQYF. For the CDR3, the DNA is TGTGCCAGCAGTACAGGGGGCAGGGGGATTGGGGAGACCCAGTACTTC. The chain recombines TRBV11-2 with TRBJ2-5; TRBD1 matches at 9 bases. The V segment lost 6 bases and the J segment 5 bases; nucleotides outside the gene matches: 13. The CDR3 extends over 16 amino acids. From germline, CDR1 is SGHAT and CDR2 FQNNGV.

This clonotype was seen repeatedly, ten times or more. CDR3 loop: CASRAEDEKLFF. The CDR3 DNA reads as TGTGCCAGCAGGGCCGAAGATGAAAAACTGTTTTTT. The V call is TRBV6-2 or TRBV6-3, the J call TRBJ1-4; D not resolved. Trimming left V 6 bases short and J 6 bases short, with 8 bases between. This CDR3 comprises 12 residues. The germline CDR1 and CDR2 sequences are MNHEY and SVGEGT.

The chain is built from TRBV4-1 and TRBJ2-1; TRBD2 aligns across 9 bases. CDR3 length equals 16 residues. Trimming removed 0 bases from V and 6 bases from J; junction bases left unmatched: 6. Germline CDR1 is MGHRA and CDR2 is YSYEKL. The CDR3 DNA reads TGCGCCAGCAGCCAAGATCGCGCTAGCGGGACCAATGAGCAGTTCTTC. It is translated as CASSQDRASGTNEQFF.

This clonotype was counted a few times. The chain has TRBV19 and TRBJ1-2, with no clear D. The CDR3 length is 12 residues. Germline V gene data show CDR1 as LNHDA and CDR2 as SQIVND (reference sequence). Trimming left V 0 bases short and J 4 bases short, with 3 bases between. The CDR3 DNA reads as TGTGCCAGTAGTATAGACTTCTATGGCTACACCTTC. Protein sequence: CASSIDFYGYTF.

The J gene is TRBJ2-2, the V gene TRBV27; TRBD2 aligns across 14 bases. Trimming took 7 bases from V and 9 from J; bases not matched to a gene: 4. This CDR3 contains 14 residues. Germline CDR1 and CDR2: MNHEY and SMNVEV (reference sequence). This CDR3 reads CASTGLAGAWELFF. The CDR3 bases are TGTGCCAGCACGGGACTAGCGGGAGCCTGGGAGCTGTTTTTT.

This clonotype has more than one count but fewer than ten. This chain links TRBV27 with TRBJ1-4; D is unresolved. The V gene lost 6 bases and the J gene lost 3 bases, with 2 bases spanning the gap. CDR3 size: 11 residues. Germline CDR1 reads MNHEY; CDR2 reads SMNVEV (reference sequence). CDR3 region: CASRSNEKLFF. CDR3 sequence (DNA): TGTGCCAGCAGGTCTAATGAAAAACTGTTTTTT.

This chain uses TRBV5-6 with TRBJ2-2, with D maybe TRBD2 (6 bases). The CDR3 length is 13 residues. The V gene's germline CDR1 is SGHDT and CDR2 YYEEEE. Trimming left V 5 bases short and J 8 bases short, with 13 bases between. CDR3 amino acids: CASSWRAEGELFF. The CDR3 coding sequence is TGTGCCAGCAGTTGGAGGGCCGAGGGGGAGCTGTTTTTT.

This chain joins TRBV12-3 or TRBV12-4 and TRBJ2-7; perhaps TRBD2 as D (6 bases). CDR3 length: 13 residues. The ends were cut back, 2 bases at V and 3 bases at J, with 8 bases in the middle. CDR3 residues: CASSLRECYEQYF. CDR3 in DNA: TGTGCCAGCAGTTTACGGGAGTGCTACGAGCAGTACTTC.

Of note for this clonotype: One junction end disagrees with the germline gene, perhaps due to a read error. This chain's CDR3 is CASSRWWDSDNEQFF. In DNA form, the CDR3 reads TGTGCCAGCAGCCGGTGGTGGGACTCCGACAATGAGCAGTTCTTC. The J gene is TRBJ2-1, the V gene TRBV5-6, with D maybe TRBD2 (6 bases). Germline V gene sequence: CDR1 SGHDT, CDR2 YYEEEE. This CDR3 has 15 amino acids.

The chain has TRBV7-1 and TRBJ2-6; TRBD1 is a possible D gene (6 bases). TRBV7-1 is an open reading frame, and its role is uncertain. This CDR3 has 16 residues. Trimming cost V 5 bases and J 2 bases, with 13 bases left between them. The CDR3 DNA follows: TGTGCCAGCAGCCTGACACGGGACACTGGGGCCAACGTCCTGACTTTC. Protein product: CASSLTRDTGANVLTF.

The chain is built from TRBV27 and TRBJ2-1; a weak D match, TRBD2 (5 bases). The germline V gene encodes CDR1 MNHEY and CDR2 SMNVEV (reference sequence). The CDR3 totals 15 residues. Trimming left V 2 bases short and J 3 bases short, with 11 bases between. In nucleotides, the CDR3 is TGTGCCAGCAGTTTAGGCGGGTATAACTACAATGAGCAGTTCTTC. Its protein is CASSLGGYNYNEQFF.

The J gene is TRBJ2-1, the V gene TRBV27; tentatively, D is TRBD2 (6 bases). The CDR3 totals 14 residues. Germline CDR1 MNHEY, CDR2 SMNVEV (reference sequence). Trimming stripped 0 bases from V and 10 bases from J, with 13 bases between. The DNA for the CDR3 is TGTGCCAGCAGTTTATCGGGAGGCCCACCGGAGCAGTTCTTC. This translates into CASSLSGGPPEQFF.

This rearrangement joins TRBV30 to TRBJ2-1; 11 bases fit TRBD2. Trimming removed 6 bases from V and 0 bases from J; junction bases left unmatched: 19. There are 20 residues in the CDR3. CDR1 GTSNPN and CDR2 SVGIG come from the germline V gene (reference sequence). For the CDR3, the DNA is TGTGCCTGCCCAAATCTTAGAGGGACTAGCGGCAGAAGCTCCTACAATGAGCAGTTCTTC. Translated: CACPNLRGTSGRSSYNEQFF.

This clonotype was detected only a few times. The J gene is TRBJ2-7, the V gene TRBV20-1, with 7 bases lining up with TRBD2. Germline assignment: CDR1 DFQATT and CDR2 SNEGSKA (reference sequence). This CDR3 region has 13 residues. V trimming: 6 bases; J trimming: 2 bases; junction bases outside the gene matches: 7. In nucleotides, the CDR3 is TGCAGTGCCCGGGACTATCAGACCTACGAGCAGTACTTC. Translating gives CSARDYQTYEQYF.

The V gene is TRBV5-6, the J gene TRBJ1-1; D is possibly TRBD1 (5 bases). The CDR3 is 17 amino acids. V shed 2 bases and J shed 1 base, with 18 bases lying between them. The germline CDR1 and CDR2 sequences are SGHDT and YYEEEE. CDR3 loop: CASSLLVQGGTNTEAFF. CDR3 DNA: TGTGCCAGCAGCTTATTAGTCCAGGGCGGGACGAACACTGAAGCTTTCTTT.

The rearrangement uses TRBV9 and TRBJ1-2; the D gene is possibly TRBD1 (5 bases). V shed 4 bases and J shed 0 bases, with 16 bases lying between them. Germline CDR1 reads SGDLS; CDR2 reads YYNGEE. The CDR3 totals 16 residues. Written as DNA, the CDR3 is TGTGCCAGCAGCCCCCGGGGGGGACCCCCTAACTATGGCTACACCTTC. Amino acid sequence: CASSPRGGPPNYGYTF.